The clone carrying this T cell receptor (beta chain) was recorded only once. The table came from immunoSEQ multiplex PCR; TCRdb's copy has only in-frame clones and leaves some out. Among more than 85,000 clones listed, 80% were seen once. Germline V gene data show CDR1 as LGHNT and CDR2 as FRNRAP. CDR3 size: 13 residues. J lost 4 bases, V lost 6 bases, and 5 bases had no gene match. This sample was included in a study of blood T cell repertoires in COVID-19. Background on the study: T cells, B-cell-depleted T cells, or PBMCs supplied cDNA or gDNA.

Sequenced material: peripheral blood. The chain uses TRBV12-5 and TRBJ2-7; 8 bases are shared with TRBD2. This clonotype originated in a human donor in a cohort sampled during active or convalescent COVID-19. CDR3: CASGRGGIYEQYF. The CDR3 DNA sequence: TGTGCTAGTGGCCGCGGGGGGATATACGAGCAGTACTTC.